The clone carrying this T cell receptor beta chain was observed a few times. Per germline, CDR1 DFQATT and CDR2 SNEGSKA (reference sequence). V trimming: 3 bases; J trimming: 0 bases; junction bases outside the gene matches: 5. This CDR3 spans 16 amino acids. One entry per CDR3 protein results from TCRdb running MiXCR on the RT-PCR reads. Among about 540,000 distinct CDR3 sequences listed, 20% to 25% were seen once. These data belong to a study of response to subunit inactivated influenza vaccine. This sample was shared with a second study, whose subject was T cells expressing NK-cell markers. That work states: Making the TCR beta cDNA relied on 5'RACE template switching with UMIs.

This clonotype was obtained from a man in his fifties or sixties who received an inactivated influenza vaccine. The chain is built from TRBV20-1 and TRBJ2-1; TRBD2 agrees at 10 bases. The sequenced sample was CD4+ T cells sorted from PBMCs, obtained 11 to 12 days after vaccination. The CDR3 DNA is TGCAGTGCTAGCCCCGGACTAGCGGACTCCTACAATGAGCAGTTCTTC. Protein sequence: CSASPGLADSYNEQFF.